This T cell receptor (beta chain) was captured in a study of blood T cell repertoires in COVID-19. Whole-study context: Sites across the United States, Italy and Spain contributed samples from acute and convalescent COVID-19.

The CDR3 contains 13 residues. V dropped 5 bases and J dropped 7; count of bases not matched to a gene: 4. CDR1 and CDR2 (germline): SGHTA, FQGNSA. Libraries were prepared by immunoSEQ multiplex PCR; TCRdb keeps only in-frame clonotypes and omits some of them. The table includes about 320,000 clones, roughly 90% detected once. The V and J genes are TRBV7-2 and TRBJ1-1, with TRBD1 matching over 10 bases. Sequencing was performed on peripheral blood. The sequence was obtained from a man between 18 and 35 years old who had recovered from COVID-19. The CDR3 DNA follows: TGTGCCAGCAGCGCTGACAGGGGGCGTGAAGCTTTCTTT. It translates to CASSADRGREAFF.